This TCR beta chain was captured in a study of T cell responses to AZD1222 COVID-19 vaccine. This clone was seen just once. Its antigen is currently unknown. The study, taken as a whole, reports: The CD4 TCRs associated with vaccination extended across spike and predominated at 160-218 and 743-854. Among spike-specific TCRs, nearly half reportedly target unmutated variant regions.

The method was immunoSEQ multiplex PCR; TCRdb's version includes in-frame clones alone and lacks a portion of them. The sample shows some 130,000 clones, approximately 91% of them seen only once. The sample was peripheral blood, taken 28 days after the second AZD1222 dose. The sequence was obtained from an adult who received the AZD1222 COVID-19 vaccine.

This CDR3 is CASTLGGGWSYEQYF. DNA for the CDR3: TGTGCCAGCACCTTGGGCGGGGGGTGGTCCTACGAGCAGTACTTC. The J gene is TRBJ2-7, the V gene TRBV28; the match to TRBD2 covers 8 bases. The CDR3 runs 15 residues. Trimming cost V 7 bases and J 1 base; bases outside gene matches: 9. Germline loops: CDR1 MDHEN, CDR2 SYDVKM.